The source of this T cell receptor beta chain is a study of blood T cell repertoires in COVID-19. The overall study: Spain, Italy and the United States supplied samples that represented acute and convalescent COVID-19. Sources were T cells, B-cell-depleted T cells, or PBMCs; the material itself was cDNA or gDNA.

Germline CDR1 and CDR2: LGHDT and YNNKEL (reference sequence). Trimming took off 2 bases at V and 3 bases at J, with 14 bases between the two ends. The CDR3 contains 16 residues. In the source study's methods: Amplification with reference gene primers provided the estimates of nucleated cell counts. Method: immunoSEQ multiplex PCR; TCRdb's copy keeps in-frame clones and lacks some. D and trimming come from the DNA, and the V and J calls and clone size come from that table. Of roughly 150,000 clones in the sample, almost 80% are singletons; the top ten hold approximately 8%. The chain couples TRBV3-1 (or the pseudogene TRBV3-2) to TRBJ1-3; D is possibly TRBD1 (5 bases). The source of this sequence is a man aged 45-65 years with active or convalescent COVID-19. The sequencing sample was made of peripheral blood. DNA of the CDR3: TGTGCCAGCAGCCAAAGAATGGGCAGGGTTGGAAACACCATATATTTT. Its translation is CASSQRMGRVGNTIYF.